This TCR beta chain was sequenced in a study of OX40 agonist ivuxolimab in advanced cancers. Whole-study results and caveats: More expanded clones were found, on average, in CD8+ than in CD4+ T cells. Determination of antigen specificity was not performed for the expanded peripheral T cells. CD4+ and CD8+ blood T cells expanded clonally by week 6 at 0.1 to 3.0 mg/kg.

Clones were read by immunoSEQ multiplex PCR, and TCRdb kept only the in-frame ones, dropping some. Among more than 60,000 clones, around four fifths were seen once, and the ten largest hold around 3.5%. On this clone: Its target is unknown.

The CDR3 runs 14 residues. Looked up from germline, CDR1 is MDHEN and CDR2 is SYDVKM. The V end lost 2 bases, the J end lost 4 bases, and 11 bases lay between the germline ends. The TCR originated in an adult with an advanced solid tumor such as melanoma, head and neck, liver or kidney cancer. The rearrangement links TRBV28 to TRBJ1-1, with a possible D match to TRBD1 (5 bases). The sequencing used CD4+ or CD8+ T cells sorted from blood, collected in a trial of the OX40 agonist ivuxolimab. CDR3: CASSLIGAGTEAFF. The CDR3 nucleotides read TGTGCCAGCAGTTTAATTGGGGCGGGCACTGAAGCTTTCTTT.